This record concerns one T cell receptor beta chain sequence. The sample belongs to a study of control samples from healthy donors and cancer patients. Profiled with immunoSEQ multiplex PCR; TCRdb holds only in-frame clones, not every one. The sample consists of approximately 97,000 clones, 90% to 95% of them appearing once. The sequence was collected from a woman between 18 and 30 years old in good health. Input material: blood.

CDR3 loop: CASSWPGQAHEQYF. The CDR3, as DNA: TGTGCCAGCAGCTGGCCGGGACAGGCCCACGAGCAGTACTTC. The rearrangement uses TRBV5-4 and TRBJ2-7; 8 bases map to TRBD1. The CDR3 has 14 residues. The V and J ends lost 3 bases and 5 bases, in that order; junction bases with no gene match: 7. In germline, CDR1 is SGHNT, CDR2 YYREEE (reference sequence).